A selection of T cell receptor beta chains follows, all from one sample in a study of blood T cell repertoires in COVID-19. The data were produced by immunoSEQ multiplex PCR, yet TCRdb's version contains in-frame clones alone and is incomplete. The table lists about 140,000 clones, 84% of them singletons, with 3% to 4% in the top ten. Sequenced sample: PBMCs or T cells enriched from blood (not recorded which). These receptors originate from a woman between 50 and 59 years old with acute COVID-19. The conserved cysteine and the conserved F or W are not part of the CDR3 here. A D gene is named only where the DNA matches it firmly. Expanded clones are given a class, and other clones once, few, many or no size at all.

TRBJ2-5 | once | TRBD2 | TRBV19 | ASSIVAGVRETQY
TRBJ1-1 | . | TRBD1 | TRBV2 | ASSERQGMNTEAF
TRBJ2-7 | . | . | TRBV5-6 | ASSLADEQY
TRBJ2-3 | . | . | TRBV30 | AWAAWRSWGTDTQY
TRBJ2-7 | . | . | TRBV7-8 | ASSSAGGSVSYEQY
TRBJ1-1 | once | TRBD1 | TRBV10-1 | ASSGLHRGPTNTEAF
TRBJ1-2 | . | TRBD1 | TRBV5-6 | ASSYTGDGGYT
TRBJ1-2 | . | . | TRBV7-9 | ASSLASRGGYT
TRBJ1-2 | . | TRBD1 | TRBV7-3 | ASSPTGSYGYT
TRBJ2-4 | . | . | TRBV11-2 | ASSLDMNTPQY
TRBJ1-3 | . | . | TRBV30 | AWSVSTDTIY
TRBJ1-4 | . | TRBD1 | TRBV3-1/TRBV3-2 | ASSQEGTGGGKLF
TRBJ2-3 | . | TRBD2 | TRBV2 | ASPRPTSGQDTQY
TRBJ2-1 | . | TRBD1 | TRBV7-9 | ASPTTGSYNEQF
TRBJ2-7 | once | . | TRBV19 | ASSTPGGNYEQY
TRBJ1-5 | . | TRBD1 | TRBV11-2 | ASSPGQGRLQPQH
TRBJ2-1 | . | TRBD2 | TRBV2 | ASRLRTSGRSSYNEQF
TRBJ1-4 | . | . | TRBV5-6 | ASSHYRDGEKLF
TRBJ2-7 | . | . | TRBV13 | ASSLSAEPYEQY
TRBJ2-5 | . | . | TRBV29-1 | SVDFSGETQY
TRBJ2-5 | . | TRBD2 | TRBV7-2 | ASSPLAGSSVTQY
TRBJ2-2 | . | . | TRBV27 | ASSLSPLATGELF
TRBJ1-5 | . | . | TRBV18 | ASSSGQSGGGNQPQH
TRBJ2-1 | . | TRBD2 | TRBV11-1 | ASSLGLAGGNEQF
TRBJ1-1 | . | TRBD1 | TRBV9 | ASSAQGVRTEAF
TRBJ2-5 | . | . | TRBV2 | ASNPVGEETQY
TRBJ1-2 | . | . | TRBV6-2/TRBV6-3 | ASSRDKNYGYT
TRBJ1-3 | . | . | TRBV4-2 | ASSPGGGAVAGNTIY
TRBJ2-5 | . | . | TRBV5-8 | ASSPGRTEGETQY
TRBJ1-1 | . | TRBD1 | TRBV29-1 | SGAGGATEAF
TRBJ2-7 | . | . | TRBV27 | ASSSRGKTYEQY
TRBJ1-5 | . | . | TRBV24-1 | ATSDPQGTQPQH
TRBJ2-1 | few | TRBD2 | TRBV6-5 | ASSYSGTSLNNEQF
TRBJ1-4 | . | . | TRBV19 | APLGEEKLF
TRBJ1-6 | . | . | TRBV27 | ASRLQGGSPLH
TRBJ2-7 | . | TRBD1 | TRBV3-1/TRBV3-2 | ASSQVLGQGSYEQY
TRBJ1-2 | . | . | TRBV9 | ASSVDANYGYT
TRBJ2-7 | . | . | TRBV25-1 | ASSDPMEGRSIHEQY
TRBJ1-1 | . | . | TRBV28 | ASSLNSEAF
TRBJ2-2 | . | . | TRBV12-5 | ASGLGLGVGELF
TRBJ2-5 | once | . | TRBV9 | ASSRDFRETQY
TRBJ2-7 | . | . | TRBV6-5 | ASSRRGGTNYEQY
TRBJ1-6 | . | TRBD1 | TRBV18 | ASSPYSGTGESPLH
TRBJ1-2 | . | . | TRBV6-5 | ASRTTGISSGYT
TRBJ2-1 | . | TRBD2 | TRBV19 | ASSISSGSSEQF
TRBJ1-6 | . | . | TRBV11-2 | ASSLDYSPLH
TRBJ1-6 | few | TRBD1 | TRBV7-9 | ASQGDNNNSPLH
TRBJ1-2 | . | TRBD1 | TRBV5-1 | ASSPGPYSVGQSNYGYT
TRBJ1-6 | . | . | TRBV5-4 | ASSLDRYNSPLH
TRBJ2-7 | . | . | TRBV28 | ASSLIDGRTKQY
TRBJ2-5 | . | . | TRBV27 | ASSLSWQNGETQY